This is a list of T cell receptor beta chains from one sample in a study of cytomegalovirus exposure and HLA in healthy donors. Only in-frame clones appear in the TCRdb table, and some are missing; sequencing was by immunoSEQ multiplex PCR. The data contain some 150,000 clones, about 71% of them seen just once; the ten biggest clones take up over 2.5%. The sample comprised PBMCs. Receptor source: a woman aged 25 to 39 in good health and CMV-seronegative. Both conserved end residues are part of each CDR3. D genes are given only for firm matches.

CDR3 protein: CASSSWDRPNYGYTF; V gene: TRBV14; J gene: TRBJ1-2; D gene: TRBD1
CDR3 protein: CASSTGTGAQETQYF; V gene: TRBV5-1; J gene: TRBJ2-5; D gene: TRBD1
CDR3 protein: CASSQQGWVHPYNSPLHF; V gene: TRBV28; J gene: TRBJ1-6; D gene: .
CDR3 protein: CASSSRYREFVSPGELFF; V gene: TRBV2; J gene: TRBJ2-2; D gene: .
CDR3 protein: CASSSDRTNWPQHF; V gene: TRBV19; J gene: TRBJ1-5; D gene: .
CDR3 protein: CASSIGTGSSPLHF; V gene: TRBV19; J gene: TRBJ1-6; D gene: TRBD1
CDR3 protein: CASSQDIEETQYF; V gene: TRBV4-2; J gene: TRBJ2-5; D gene: .
CDR3 protein: CASSLVGTYEQYF; V gene: TRBV5-4; J gene: TRBJ2-7; D gene: .
CDR3 protein: CASSQVARGGYGYTF; V gene: TRBV4-3; J gene: TRBJ1-2; D gene: .
CDR3 protein: CASSKLAGGLVGYEQYF; V gene: TRBV19; J gene: TRBJ2-7; D gene: TRBD2
CDR3 protein: CASSPLTGYHNQPQHF; V gene: TRBV19; J gene: TRBJ1-5; D gene: .
CDR3 protein: CASSQAGQGSEQYF; V gene: TRBV4-2; J gene: TRBJ2-7; D gene: .
CDR3 protein: CASTSEAYNEQFF; V gene: TRBV19; J gene: TRBJ2-1; D gene: .
CDR3 protein: CASSPGNEQYF; V gene: TRBV19; J gene: TRBJ2-7; D gene: .
CDR3 protein: CASSVLAETYNEQFF; V gene: TRBV9; J gene: TRBJ2-1; D gene: .